This TCR beta chain was captured by sequencing in a study of blood T cell repertoires in COVID-19. The data were produced by immunoSEQ multiplex PCR, yet TCRdb's version contains in-frame clones alone and is incomplete. The table lists about 200,000 clones, about 80% of them singletons. CDR1 and CDR2 (germline): SGHRS, YFSETQ. CDR3 length: 15 amino acids. The V and J ends lost 4 bases and 8 bases, in that order; junction bases with no gene match: 8. This chain links TRBV5-1 with TRBJ1-4; 10 bases agree with TRBD1. This clonotype originated in a man aged 40-55 years who had recovered from COVID-19. The material sequenced was PBMCs or T cells enriched from blood (not recorded which). The CDR3 DNA reads TGCGCCAGCAGCCGGGAGGGGACAGGGGACGAAAAACTGTTTTTT. Translation: CASSREGTGDEKLFF.